Listed below are T cell receptor beta chains from one sample, sequenced in a study of blood T cell repertoires in COVID-19. Clones were read by immunoSEQ multiplex PCR, and TCRdb kept only the in-frame ones, dropping some. The table shows more than 95,000 clones, with 83% occurring only once. Sequencing was done on a sample of peripheral blood. These receptors came from an elderly man with active or convalescent COVID-19. Both conserved end residues are part of each CDR3. The D gene is left open where the match is weak. Expanded clones get a size class; other rows say once, few or many, or leave the size out.

TRBJ2-3,TRBD1,18,TRBV5-3,-,TGTGCCAGAAGCCCCTTTAACCGGGACAGCGCCGGCACAGATACGCAGTATTTT,CARSPFNRDSAGTDTQYF
TRBJ1-1,TRBD1,14,TRBV6-2/TRBV6-3,-,TGTGCCAGCAGTTCGAGGGGGCTGGGGACTGAAGCTTTCTTT,CASSSRGLGTEAFF
TRBJ2-5,-,13,TRBV10-2,-,TGCGCCAGCAGTGTGTTACCCGCCGAGGCCCAGTACTTC,CASSVLPAEAQYF
TRBJ2-3,TRBD2,16,TRBV25-1,-,TGTGCCAGCAGTGAATCGGCTAGCGGGGGAGGAGATACGCAGTATTTT,CASSESASGGGDTQYF
TRBJ2-7,TRBD1,17,TRBV6-2/TRBV6-3,many,TGTGCCAGCAGTTACTCGGCCCCCAGGGGGATATTCTACGAGCAGTACTTC,CASSYSAPRGIFYEQYF
TRBJ1-2,TRBD1,15,TRBV7-8,-,TGTGCCAGCAGCTTCAGTACTGACAGGGCCTACGGCTACACCTTC,CASSFSTDRAYGYTF
TRBJ1-3,-,18,TRBV18,few,TGTGCCAGCTCACCCGTCCGGACAGAACTATCCTCTGGAAACACCATATATTTT,CASSPVRTELSSGNTIYF
TRBJ1-4,-,13,TRBV5-1,few,TGCGCCAGCAATGAGGAAGATAATGAAAAACTGTTTTTT,CASNEEDNEKLFF
TRBJ2-7,-,14,TRBV6-5,-,TGTGCCAGCAGTTACGACAGACCACCCTACGAGCAGTACTTC,CASSYDRPPYEQYF
TRBJ2-6,-,14,TRBV7-9,-,TGTGCCAGCAGCTTAGTCACAGGCGGGGACGTCCTGACTTTC,CASSLVTGGDVLTF
TRBJ2-1,-,13,TRBV12-3/TRBV12-4,-,TGTGCCAGCAGTTTGAGGCGCAACAATGAGCAGTTCTTC,CASSLRRNNEQFF
TRBJ1-3,TRBD1,17,TRBV7-9,-,TGTGCCAGCAGCTTCGGACAGGGGGCGAGGGCTGGAAACACCATATATTTT,CASSFGQGARAGNTIYF
TRBJ2-5,-,13,TRBV5-4,-,TGTGCCAGCAACCTCTGGGGGCTGGAGACCCAGTACTTC,CASNLWGLETQYF
TRBJ2-2,-,15,TRBV7-2,-,TGTGCCAGCAGCTCCTCCCAACAGCTTCACGGGGAGCTGTTTTTT,CASSSSQQLHGELFF
TRBJ2-7,TRBD1,13,TRBV11-2,few,TGTGCCAGCAGAAGGACAGGGCCCGACGAGCAGTACTTC,CASRRTGPDEQYF
TRBJ1-1,-,13,TRBV19,-,TGTGCCAGTAGTGTGACAGGTGGCACTGAAGCTTTCTTT,CASSVTGGTEAFF
TRBJ1-2,TRBD1,13,TRBV28,-,TGTGCCAGCAGTTCCGGACAGGGTGGTGGCTACACCTTC,CASSSGQGGGYTF
TRBJ2-7,-,12,TRBV5-6,-,TGTGCCAGCAGCTGGGGGACTTACGAGCAGTACTTC,CASSWGTYEQYF
TRBJ2-1,-,17,TRBV4-1,once,TGCGCCAGCAGCTTGGGGCCCCAGAAAAGCTCCTACAATGAGCAGTTCTTC,CASSLGPQKSSYNEQFF
TRBJ1-5,TRBD1,20,TRBV28,-,TGTGCCAGCAGTTTACGGCGAAGGGACAGGGGCCTGAATAGCAATCAGCCCCAGCATTTT,CASSLRRRDRGLNSNQPQHF